This TCR beta chain was retrieved from a study of shared clonotypes between healthy human individuals. General study points: The donor pool, a small one, limited the genetic and exposure-history diversity represented.

The assay was carried out at the deep level. Here immunoSEQ multiplex PCR was the method, and the copy in TCRdb shows in-frame clones only, minus some. The profile shows about 460,000 clones, roughly three quarters of them singletons. Remarks on this clone: Its antigen is unknown.

The clonotype was recovered from a woman between 40 and 55 years old in good health. Some clones in this sample may be carry-over from other donors' samples. Sequenced input: PBMCs.

The CDR3 DNA follows: TGTGCCAGTAGTAACAGCGCCCTCCGATGGGCAGATACGCAGTATTTT. This sequence encodes CASSNSALRWADTQYF. The rearrangement uses TRBV19 and TRBJ2-3, with D hard to call. CDR1 and CDR2 (germline): LNHDA, SQIVND (reference sequence). The CDR3 consists of 16 residues. The V and J ends lost 4 bases and 4 bases respectively, with 18 bases between them. Together with reference TRBV19 and TRBJ2-3, the CDR3 gives the full variable domain: DGGITQSPKYLFRKEGQNVTLSCEQNLNHDAMYWYRQDPGQGLRLIYYSQIVNDFQKGDIAEGYSVSREKKESFPLTVTSAQKNPTAFYLCASSNSALRWADTQYFGPGTRLTVL.